The present T cell receptor beta chain was sequenced within a study of T cell changes during pregnancy in multiple sclerosis. CDR1 MNHEY and CDR2 SVGAGI come from the germline V gene. Trimming took off 8 bases at V and 2 bases at J, with 15 bases between the two ends. CDR3 size: 14 residues. Sequencing was performed with immunoSEQ multiplex PCR; in TCRdb, only in-frame clones are kept and a portion is missing. The profile shows 95,000 to 100,000 clones, about 91% of them singletons. This receptor was obtained from a female donor in good health, enrolled as a control in a pregnancy study. Sequencing used peripheral blood, obtained after pregnancy. This chain links TRBV6-5 with TRBJ1-1; D is possibly TRBD1 (5 bases). CDR3 coding DNA: TGTGCCAGCCGAACGGCGGGGGGAAACACTGAAGCTTTCTTT. Translated: CASRTAGGNTEAFF.